This T cell receptor (beta chain) is from a study of blood T cell repertoires in COVID-19. Study-level background: PBMCs, B-cell-depleted T cells, or T cells were the source of the cDNA or gDNA that made up the material.

Profiling relied on immunoSEQ multiplex PCR, and the TCRdb table lists in-frame clones only, not all of them. The table includes about 230,000 clones, 80% to 90% detected once. This CDR3 comprises 17 residues. J was trimmed by 3 bases and V by 6 bases; bases with no gene match: 5. The V gene's germline CDR1 is MNHEY and CDR2 SVGEGT. Sequenced input: peripheral blood. This sequence originates from a man aged 45-65 years with COVID-19, enrolled during active disease. V usage is TRBV6-2 or TRBV6-3 and J usage is TRBJ2-1; 16 positions agree with TRBD2. CDR3 sequence reads: CASSGTSGGGIYNEQFF. In nucleotides, the CDR3 is TGTGCCAGCAGCGGGACTAGCGGGGGGGGTATCTACAATGAGCAGTTCTTC.